A single sample gave rise to the 26 T cell receptor beta chains below, sequenced in a study of T cells after yellow fever vaccination (dated by TCRdb to the late 2010s). In the paper's terms, the treatment or condition label means: live attenuated yellow fever vaccine strain. Preparation of the library involved 5' RACE. The sequencer listed for this sample is Illumina HiSeq 2500. TCRdb applied fastp at Q25 and MiXCR to the public reads, then kept only in-frame beta chains. Every distinct CDR3 protein forms one entry, paired with its most common genes and DNA. This sample has about 74,000 distinct CDR3 sequences in its table, and around 6.9% of those were observed once. The top ten constitute roughly 35% of the sample. Sequencing was performed on CD8+ T cells sorted from PBMCs, taken 5 to 6 days after the first yellow fever vaccination. All receptors come from a man aged 18 to 30 who received the YFV17D yellow fever vaccine.

CDR3 sequence: CASSYSGDRGYNEQFF. The CDR3 DNA reads TGTGCCAGCAGTTACTCCGGGGACAGGGGGTACAATGAGCAGTTCTTC. The V gene is TRBV6-2 or TRBV6-3, the J gene TRBJ2-1, with 11 bases that match TRBD1. J was trimmed by 4 bases and V by 0 bases; bases with no gene match: 2. Germline-derived CDR1 and CDR2 are MNHEY and SVGEGT. This CDR3 contains 16 residues.

This clonotype was recorded many times. V usage is TRBV7-9 and J usage is TRBJ2-2; no clear D. The CDR3 runs 17 residues. Germline V CDR1 and CDR2: SEHNR, FQNEAQ (reference sequence). Trimming left V 1 base short and J 4 bases short, with 16 bases between. CDR3 coding DNA: TGTGCCAGCAGCTTAGGACTTGAGGTTCTTACCACCGGGGAGCTGTTTTTT. Translation gives CASSLGLEVLTTGELFF. The full variable domain, rest sourced from reference TRBV7-9 and TRBJ2-2, is DTGVSQNPRHKITKRGQNVTFRCDPISEHNRLYWYRQTLGQGPEFLTYFQNEAQLEKSRLLSDRFSAERPKGSFSTLEIQRTEQGDSAMYLCASSLGLEVLTTGELFFGEGSRLTVL.

The V gene is TRBV12-3 or TRBV12-4, the J gene TRBJ2-7; D perhaps matches TRBD2 (5 bases). CDR3 length: 12 amino acids. V was pared by 7 bases and J by 4 bases, with 11 bases between. The CDR3: CASTPDLYEQYF. CDR3 nucleotide sequence: TGTGCCAGCACCCCGGACTTATACGAGCAGTACTTC.

There are many counts of this clonotype. The gene calls are TRBV7-9 and TRBJ2-1; 7 bases are a match to TRBD2. After removal of 3 bases from V and 9 bases from J, the junction contained 2 bases not matched to a gene. The CDR3 has 12 amino acids. CDR1 SEHNR and CDR2 FQNEAQ come from the germline V gene (reference sequence). The CDR3 bases are TGTGCCAGCAGCTTTGGGGGGGGTGAGCAGTTCTTC. It encodes CASSFGGGEQFF. Full variable domain (outside the CDR3, taken from reference TRBV7-9 and TRBJ2-1): DTGVSQNPRHKITKRGQNVTFRCDPISEHNRLYWYRQTLGQGPEFLTYFQNEAQLEKSRLLSDRFSAERPKGSFSTLEIQRTEQGDSAMYLCASSFGGGEQFFGPGTRLTVL.

A few counts support this clonotype. J is TRBJ1-2 and V is TRBV6-5; D gene uncertain. V lost 0 bases, J lost 2 bases, and 4 bases lay in between. Germline assignment: CDR1 MNHEY and CDR2 SVGAGI. This CDR3 has 13 amino acids. CDR3 residues: CASSYSLNYGYTF. The CDR3 DNA is TGTGCCAGCAGTTACTCGTTAAACTATGGCTACACCTTC.

This clonotype was counted ten times or more. One end of the junction does not line up with germline, which may come from a read error. The V gene is TRBV7-9, the J gene TRBJ2-5; D remains unclear. The length of the CDR3 is 11 residues. The germline CDR1 and CDR2 sequences are SEHNR and FQNEAQ (reference sequence). The CDR3 reads CASRLGETQYF. DNA of the CDR3: TGTGCCAGCAGGTTAGGGGAGACCCAGTACTTC.

This clonotype was picked up many times. The V and J genes are TRBV5-1 and TRBJ1-1; 8 bases match TRBD1. J was trimmed by 6 bases and V by 4 bases; bases with no gene match: 8. Germline values: CDR1 SGHRS, CDR2 YFSETQ. CDR3 length: 14 amino acids. CDR3 coding DNA: TGCGCCAGCAGCCAACAGGGGGGTTTATCTGAAGCTTTCTTT. It is translated as CASSQQGGLSEAFF.

CDR3 DNA: TGTGCCAGCAGTGAATTGGGCAATCAGCCCCAGCATTTT. This codes for CASSELGNQPQHF. This sequence joins TRBV25-1 and TRBJ1-5, with D uncertain. V lost 1 base to trimming and J lost 2 bases, with 3 bases between them. The germline V gene encodes CDR1 MGHDK and CDR2 SYGVNS. This CDR3 is 13 amino acids long.

The table lists this clonotype with many counts. The rearrangement links TRBV2 to TRBJ2-5; 8 bases fit TRBD1. V gave up 6 bases and J gave up 2 bases; unmatched junction bases: 11. The CDR3 extends over 16 amino acids. CDR1 and CDR2 (germline): SNHLY, FYNNEI. CDR3 sequence reads: CASRLGQGKGQETQYF. The CDR3 coding sequence is TGTGCCAGCAGACTCGGACAGGGAAAGGGTCAAGAGACCCAGTACTTC.

This clonotype was seen only a few times. This sequence joins TRBV5-1 and TRBJ2-2; D may be TRBD2 (5 bases). The V end was cut by 1 base, the J end by 7 bases, with 11 bases between. The V gene's germline CDR1 is SGHRS and CDR2 YFSETQ. This CDR3 is built from 14 residues. Here the CDR3 DNA reads TGCGCCAGCAGCTTGCTGGCTAGCAGCGGGGAGCTGTTTTTT. Residues: CASSLLASSGELFF.

This clonotype was detected many times. The V and J genes are TRBV28 and TRBJ2-3; 11 bases line up with TRBD2. Germline assignment: CDR1 MDHEN and CDR2 SYDVKM. CDR3 length equals 19 residues. V lost 4 bases to trimming and J lost 1 base; unmatched junction nucleotides: 13. The CDR3 DNA reads as TGTGCCAGCAGTTCCCCGGGACTAGCGGCCACCACAGGCACAGATACGCAGTATTTT. This codes for CASSSPGLAATTGTDTQYF.

Comment on this clonotype: A read error may produce the germline difference seen at one junction end. The chain has TRBV5-6 and TRBJ2-3, with TRBD1 matching over 8 bases. CDR3 length: 16 amino acids. CDR1 SGHDT and CDR2 YYEEEE come from the germline V gene. The CDR3 region is CASSLAPDREADKQYF. Here the CDR3 DNA reads TGTGCCAGCAGCTTGGCCCCGGACAGGGAGGCAGATAAGCAGTATTTT.

This clonotype was counted between two and nine times. This chain links TRBV7-8 with TRBJ2-3; maybe TRBD2 (6 bases). The CDR3 has 12 amino acids. V lost 7 bases to trimming and J lost 4 bases, with 9 bases between them. CDR1 and CDR2 from the germline V gene are SGHVS and FQNEAQ. CDR3 in DNA: TGTGCCAGCACGCGGGGATCAGATACGCAGTATTTT. Translating it yields CASTRGSDTQYF.

This rearrangement joins TRBV9 to TRBJ2-1; 9 nucleotides match TRBD2. The CDR3 is 14 residues long. From germline, CDR1 is SGDLS and CDR2 YYNGEE. V was clipped by 0 bases and J by 9 bases; unmatched bases: 4. The CDR3 is CASSVGGGEFEQFF. The CDR3 bases are TGTGCCAGCAGCGTAGGCGGGGGGGAGTTTGAGCAGTTCTTC.

V usage is TRBV6-2 or TRBV6-3 and J usage is TRBJ2-1, with TRBD2 as a possible D gene (5 bases). The germline V and J ends were trimmed by 9 bases and 9 bases, with 18 bases remaining between them. The CDR3 length is 13 residues. Germline assignment: CDR1 MNHEY and CDR2 SVGEGT. CDR3 in DNA: TGTGCCAGAAGCTGGGTTGGACTTCCTGAGCAGTTCTTC. It specifies CARSWVGLPEQFF.

This chain connects TRBV18 to TRBJ2-1; the D gene is possibly TRBD1 (6 bases). CDR1 is KGHSH, CDR2 LQKENI, per germline. V lost 5 bases, J lost 9 bases, and 11 bases lay in between. CDR3 length: 12 amino acids. The CDR3 DNA follows: TGTGCCAGCTCATTAACAGGGATTGAGCAGTTCTTC. Translation: CASSLTGIEQFF.

V is TRBV6-1 and J is TRBJ1-5; D not certain. The CDR3 has 15 amino acids. The V end lost 4 bases, the J end lost 0 bases, and 10 bases lay between the germline ends. Germline V gene data show CDR1 as MNHNS and CDR2 as SASEGT. The CDR3 DNA is TGTGCCAGCAGTGGGGCAGTACTTAGCAATCAGCCCCAGCATTTT. This translates into CASSGAVLSNQPQHF.

This clonotype has a count of ten or more. This chain links TRBV6-2 or TRBV6-3 with TRBJ1-1; no clear D gene. There are 14 residues in the CDR3. Trimming pared 0 bases from V and 6 bases from J, leaving 11 bases between. Germline V lookup: CDR1 MNHEY, CDR2 SVGEGT. As DNA, the CDR3 is TGTGCCAGCAGTTACTCGTGGGGAACATCTGAAGCTTTCTTT. Its translation is CASSYSWGTSEAFF.

This clonotype was found a few times. The V gene is TRBV7-9, the J gene TRBJ1-4; the D is unclear. CDR1 is SEHNR, CDR2 FQNEAQ, per germline (reference sequence). The CDR3 has 16 residues. The V end lost 2 bases, the J end lost 2 bases, and 12 bases lay between the germline ends. The CDR3 DNA follows: TGTGCCAGCAGCTTAAACCGGCTTGCGACTAATGAAAAACTGTTTTTT. The encoded protein is CASSLNRLATNEKLFF.

J is TRBJ2-5 and V is TRBV4-1; unclear D gene. This CDR3 is 11 amino acids long. The germline CDR1 and CDR2 sequences are MGHRA and YSYEKL. The V gene lost 5 bases and the J gene lost 2 bases, with 3 bases spanning the gap. The CDR3, as DNA: TGCGCCAGCAGCATACAAGAGACCCAGTACTTC. Protein: CASSIQETQYF.

Details on this clonotype: Germline and junction disagree at one end, which may indicate a read error. The V gene is TRBV19, the J gene TRBJ2-7; 10 bases are a match to TRBD1. The CDR3 loop spans 11 amino acids. The V gene's germline CDR1 is LNHDA and CDR2 SQIVND (reference sequence). The CDR3 nucleotides read TGTGCCAGTAGTATGAGCGGGACAGGGGCCTTC. Its translation is CASSMSGTGAF.

This clonotype was counted only a few times. The chain uses TRBV12-3 or TRBV12-4 and TRBJ1-1; D uncertain. Trimming took 4 bases from V and 5 from J, leaving 8 bases between them. The length of the CDR3 is 12 residues. The CDR3 DNA is TGTGCCAGCAGTTCAGGCGGAACTGAAGCTTTCTTT. This sequence encodes CASSSGGTEAFF.

This clonotype was counted at least ten times. This chain uses TRBV5-1 with TRBJ2-4; unclear D gene. V shed 0 bases and J shed 6 bases, with 13 bases lying between them. The CDR3 runs 15 residues. Germline V gene lookup returns CDR1 SGHRS and CDR2 YFSETQ. The CDR3 sequence is CASSLATKAGNIQYF. DNA for the CDR3: TGCGCCAGCAGCTTGGCCACCAAGGCTGGAAACATTCAGTACTTC.

The sample holds many counts of this clonotype. This sequence joins TRBV7-9 and TRBJ2-1, with a weak D call TRBD2 (5 bases). The CDR3 loop spans 15 amino acids. The V gene lost 1 base and the J gene lost 5 bases, with 12 bases spanning the gap. CDR1 and CDR2 from the germline V gene are SEHNR and FQNEAQ (reference sequence). Written as DNA, the CDR3 is TGTGCCAGCAGCTTAGGGACGGCGGGCGACAATGAGCAGTTCTTC. Translated: CASSLGTAGDNEQFF.

The gene calls are TRBV27 and TRBJ2-3; 9 positions match TRBD2. Germline CDR1 reads MNHEY; CDR2 reads SMNVEV (reference sequence). The CDR3 runs 15 residues. The trim removed 2 bases at V and 8 bases at J, leaving 8 bases unmatched. The CDR3 sequence is CASSLTGTSLRTQYF. The DNA for the CDR3 is TGTGCCAGCAGTTTAACCGGGACTAGCCTCCGTACGCAGTATTTT.

This clonotype was seen ten or more times. This sequence joins TRBV19 and TRBJ2-3; D might be TRBD1 (6 bases). The V gene lost 7 bases and the J gene lost 6 bases, with 17 bases spanning the gap. In germline, CDR1 is LNHDA, CDR2 SQIVND (reference sequence). The CDR3 has 14 residues. As DNA, the CDR3 is TGTGCCAGTACCCAAGCAACAGGGTCGGATACGCAGTATTTT. Translated: CASTQATGSDTQYF.